This TCR beta chain was sequenced for a study of CD8 T cells in Susac syndrome (dated by TCRdb to the late 2010s). Regarding the study in general: Whether CD8+ T cell activation and differentiation in Susac syndrome was antigen driven was tested using repertoire sequencing.

RNA was extracted using the RNeasy kit, and about 0.45 to 1 microgram was reverse transcribed with random hexamers. The immunoSEQ multiplex PCR assay, which covers 54 Vbeta and 13 Jbeta segments, was used to amplify TCR beta CDR3 regions. To correct PCR amplification bias, a synthetic template baseline was used for both primer optimization and computational correction. Per the authors' processing: Reads were annotated to V, D and J genes per IMGT and analyzed with immunoSEQ Analyzer, keeping only productive sequences. Clonality was calculated as one minus the Shannon entropy normalized by log2 of the number of productive unique sequences. Public and private clones were assessed among the 100 most prevalent clones of each patient and control. Clones were defined as Susac-specific if absent from the healthy and MS cohorts, from around 1,000 published viral clones and from other ImmuneACCESS disease sequences. The public reads were reanalyzed by TCRdb: fastp trimming at Q25, MiXCR alignment, in-frame beta chains only. Records with the same CDR3 protein are collapsed into one entry carrying the most frequent genes and DNA. These V and J calls are TCRdb output, not the study's own analysis. A total of approximately 150,000 distinct CDR3 sequences appear in this sample, less than 95% of them only once. The ten largest clones take up 0.07% to 0.1% of the sample.

Peripheral blood CD8+ and CD4+ T cells from healthy donors, Susac syndrome patients and multiple sclerosis patients were profiled by high-throughput TCR beta sequencing. Healthy donors were age- and sex-matched controls. Bulk CD8+ and CD4+ T cells were purified by magnetic negative isolation, while CD8+ TEMRA cells were enriched using FACS. Blood was drawn into EDTA tubes, processed within 24 hours, and PBMCs were isolated by density gradient centrifugation. PBMCs intended for TCR sequencing were frozen in liquid nitrogen and were later thawed in a 37 degrees C water bath. Purity of sorted or isolated CD4+, CD8+ and CD8+ TEMRA cells was at least 90%. As concerns this clonotype: Its antigen is still unknown. No much larger clonotype is one base removed from it; base qualities were not supplied.

The study at large found these results: The study acknowledged that relatively few individuals were included in the TCR sequencing and HLA analysis.

The material sequenced was CD4+ T cells from PBMCs. The source of this sequence is a human donor in good health.

The nucleotides read TGTGCCAGCAGCGTAGTTGTGGGAGGGCCTAATGAGCAGTTCTTC. Its protein reads: CASSVVVGGPNEQFF. The chain is assembled from TRBV9 and TRBJ2-1, with 7 junctional bases fitting TRBD2. V has 0 bases trimmed and J has 7 bases trimmed; junction bases matching no gene number 7. From the germline V gene, CDR1 is SGDLS and CDR2 is YYNGEE. The cysteine opens and the phenylalanine closes a CDR3 of 15 amino acids. The entry retains the CDR3 DNA only, 45 bases that are in frame from base 1.